This T cell receptor beta chain is from a study of blood T cell repertoires in COVID-19. Whole-study context: Nucleic acid was either cDNA or gDNA, and it came from T cells, B-cell-depleted T cells, or PBMCs.

This CDR3 comprises 12 residues. The V and J ends lost 2 bases and 5 bases respectively, with 4 bases between them. Germline lookup yields CDR1 ENHRY and CDR2 SYGVKD. Per the authors' pipeline: Amplification from reference gene primers served as the basis for estimated nucleated cell counts. Assay: immunoSEQ multiplex PCR; the TCRdb copy retains only in-frame clones and omits some. V, J and clone size are taken as reported in that table, and D and trimming were inferred from the DNA itself. The sample has roughly 430,000 clones, approximately 86% seen once. Participant ages covered roughly 18 to 89 years across 24 US areas.

The TCR comes from a woman in her thirties or forties with acute COVID-19. The genes are TRBV10-3 and TRBJ2-1; D call uncertain. Sequenced input: PBMCs or T cells enriched from blood (not recorded which). The DNA of the CDR3 is TGTGCCATCAGTGAGGTTAACAATGAGCAGTTCTTC. This encodes CAISEVNNEQFF.